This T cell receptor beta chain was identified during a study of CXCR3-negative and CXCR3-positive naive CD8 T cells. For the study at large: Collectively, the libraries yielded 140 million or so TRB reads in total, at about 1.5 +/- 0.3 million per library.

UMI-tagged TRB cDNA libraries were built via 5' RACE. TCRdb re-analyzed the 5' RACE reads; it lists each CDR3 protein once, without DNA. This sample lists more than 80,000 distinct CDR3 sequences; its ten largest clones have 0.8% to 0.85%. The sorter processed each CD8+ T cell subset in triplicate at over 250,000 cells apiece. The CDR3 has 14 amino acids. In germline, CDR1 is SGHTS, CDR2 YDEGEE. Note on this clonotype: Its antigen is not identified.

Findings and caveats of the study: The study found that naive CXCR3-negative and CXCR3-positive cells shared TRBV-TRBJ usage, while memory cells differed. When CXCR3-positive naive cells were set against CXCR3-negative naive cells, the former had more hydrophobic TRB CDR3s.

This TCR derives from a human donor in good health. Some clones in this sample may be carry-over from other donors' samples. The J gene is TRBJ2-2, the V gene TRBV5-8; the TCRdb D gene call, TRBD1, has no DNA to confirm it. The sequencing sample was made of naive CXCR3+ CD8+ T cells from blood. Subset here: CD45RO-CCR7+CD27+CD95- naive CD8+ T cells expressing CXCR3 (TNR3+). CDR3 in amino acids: CANKGGVNTGELFF.